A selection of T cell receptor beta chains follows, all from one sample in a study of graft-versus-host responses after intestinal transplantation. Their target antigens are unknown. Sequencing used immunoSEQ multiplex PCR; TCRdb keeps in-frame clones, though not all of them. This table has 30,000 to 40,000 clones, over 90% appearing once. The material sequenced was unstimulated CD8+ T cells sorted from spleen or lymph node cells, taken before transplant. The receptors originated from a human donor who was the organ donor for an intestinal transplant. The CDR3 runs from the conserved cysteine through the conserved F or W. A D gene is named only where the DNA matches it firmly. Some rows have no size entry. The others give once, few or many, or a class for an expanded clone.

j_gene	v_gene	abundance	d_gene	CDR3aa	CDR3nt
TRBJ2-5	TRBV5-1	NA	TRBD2	CASSLRSLFYRLAGGRETQYF	TGCGCCAGCAGCTTGAGAAGCCTTTTTTATCGACTAGCGGGAGGTCGGGAGACCCAGTACTTC
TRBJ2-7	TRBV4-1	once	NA	CASSQDSGYEQYF	TGCGCCAGCAGCCAAGATTCGGGGTACGAGCAGTACTTC
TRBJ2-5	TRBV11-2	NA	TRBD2	CASSPRTSGYPRETQYF	TGTGCCAGCAGCCCTAGGACTAGCGGGTACCCCCGAGAGACCCAGTACTTC
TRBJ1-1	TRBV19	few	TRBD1	CASRPGTDTEAFF	TGTGCCAGTCGCCCCGGGACAGACACTGAAGCTTTCTTT
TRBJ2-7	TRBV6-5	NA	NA	CASSYGGSYEQYF	TGTGCCAGCAGTTACGGGGGGTCCTACGAGCAGTACTTC
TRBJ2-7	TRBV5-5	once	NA	CASSSRLTPGSYEQYF	TGTGCCAGCAGCTCAAGACTGACTCCGGGCTCCTACGAGCAGTACTTC
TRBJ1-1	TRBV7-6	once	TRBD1	CASRHRGRDGKDTEAFF	TGTGCCAGCAGGCACAGGGGGCGCGATGGTAAGGACACTGAAGCTTTCTTT
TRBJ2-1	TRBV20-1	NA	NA	CSARTGRKQFF	TGCAGTGCTAGGACCGGACGGAAGCAGTTCTTC
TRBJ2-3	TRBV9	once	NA	CASSVPLEGPNFSTDTQYF	TGTGCCAGCAGCGTACCGTTAGAGGGGCCTAACTTTAGCACAGATACGCAGTATTTT
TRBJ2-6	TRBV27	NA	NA	CASSLSGANVLTF	TGTGCCAGCAGTTTATCTGGGGCCAACGTCCTGACTTTC
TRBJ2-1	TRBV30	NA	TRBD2	CAWSALKREVYNEQFF	TGTGCCTGGAGTGCTCTTAAGCGGGAGGTATACAATGAGCAGTTCTTC
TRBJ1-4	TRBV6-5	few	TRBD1	CASSNRDRVNEKLFF	TGTGCCAGCAGCAACCGGGACAGGGTTAATGAAAAACTGTTTTTT
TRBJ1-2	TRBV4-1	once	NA	CASSQAPGYTFYGYTF	TGCGCCAGCAGCCAAGCCCCAGGGTACACCTTCTATGGCTACACCTTC
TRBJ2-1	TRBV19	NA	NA	CASSISRSSYNEQFF	TGTGCCAGTAGTATAAGCAGGTCCTCCTACAATGAGCAGTTCTTC
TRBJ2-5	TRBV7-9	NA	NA	CASSSDLFEETQYF	TGTGCCAGCAGCTCGGACCTATTCGAAGAGACCCAGTACTTC
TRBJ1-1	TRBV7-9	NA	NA	CASSLLEGMNTEAFF	TGTGCCAGCAGCTTACTCGAGGGAATGAACACTGAAGCTTTCTTT
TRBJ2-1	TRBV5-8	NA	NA	CASSLVWEMSSYNEQFF	TGTGCCAGCAGCTTGGTATGGGAGATGAGCTCCTACAATGAGCAGTTCTTC
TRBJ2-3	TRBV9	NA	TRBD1	CASSASRTGKRTDTQYF	TGTGCCAGCAGCGCCTCCCGGACAGGAAAACGCACAGATACGCAGTATTTT
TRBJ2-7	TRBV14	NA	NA	CASSGLAYEQYF	TGTGCCAGCAGCGGGCTGGCTTACGAGCAGTACTTC
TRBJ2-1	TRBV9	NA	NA	CASSVRGSSYNEQFF	TGTGCCAGCAGCGTTAGGGGAAGCTCCTACAATGAGCAGTTCTTC
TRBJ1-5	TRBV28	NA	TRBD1	CASSLFRGGQPQHF	TGTGCCAGCAGTTTATTCAGGGGGGGTCAGCCCCAGCATTTT
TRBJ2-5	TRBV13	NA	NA	CASSLGTQGNQETQYF	TGTGCCAGCAGCTTAGGGACGCAAGGGAATCAAGAGACCCAGTACTTC
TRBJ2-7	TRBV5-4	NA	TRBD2	CASSLKRELRNEQYF	TGTGCCAGCAGCTTAAAGCGGGAGTTGAGGAACGAGCAGTACTTC
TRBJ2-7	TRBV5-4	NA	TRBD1	CASSLAGTGGVEQYF	TGTGCCAGCAGCTTGGCCGGGACAGGGGGGGTCGAGCAGTACTTC
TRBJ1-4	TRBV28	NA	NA	CASSSRLQSEKLFF	TGTGCCAGCAGTTCCAGGTTACAATCTGAAAAACTGTTTTTT
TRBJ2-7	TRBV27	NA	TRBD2	CASSLSAGGLYEQYF	TGTGCCAGCAGTTTATCGGCGGGAGGGCTCTACGAGCAATACTTC
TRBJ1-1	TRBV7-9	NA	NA	CASSLEGGPEAFF	TGTGCCAGCAGCTTAGAAGGGGGACCTGAAGCTTTCTTT
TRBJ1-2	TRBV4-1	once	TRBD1	CASSQEPLPGQGALDGYTF	TGCGCCAGCAGCCAAGAGCCTTTACCGGGACAGGGGGCCCTGGATGGCTACACCTTC
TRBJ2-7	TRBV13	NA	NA	CASSSTGPYEQYF	TGTGCCAGCAGCTCGACAGGCCCCTACGAGCAGTACTTC
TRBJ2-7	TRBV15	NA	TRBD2	CATSRVTGTSTYEQYF	TGTGCCACCAGCAGGGTTACCGGGACTAGCACCTACGAGCAGTACTTC
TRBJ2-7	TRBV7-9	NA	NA	CASSLPDGSYEQYF	TGTGCCAGCAGCTTGCCGGACGGATCCTACGAGCAGTACTTC
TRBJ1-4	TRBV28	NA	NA	CASSLGGRGDEKLFF	TGTGCCAGCAGTTTAGGGGGGAGAGGAGATGAAAAACTGTTTTTT
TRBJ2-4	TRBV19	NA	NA	CASSLSNLAKNIQYF	TGTGCCAGTAGTCTCAGCAATCTAGCCAAAAACATTCAGTACTTC
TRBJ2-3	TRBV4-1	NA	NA	CASSQVPSRQQGPSTDTQYF	TGCGCCAGCAGCCAAGTTCCCTCCCGCCAGCAGGGGCCGAGCACAGATACGCAGTATTTT
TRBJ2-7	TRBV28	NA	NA	CASSLSYRDYEQYF	TGTGCCAGCAGTTTATCTTACAGGGATTACGAGCAGTACTTC
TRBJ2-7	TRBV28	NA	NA	CASSLPPGVLDYEQYF	TGTGCCAGCAGTTTACCCCCCGGGGTGTTGGACTACGAGCAGTACTTC
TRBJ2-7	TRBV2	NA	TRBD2	CASSARWTSGSSYEQYF	TGTGCCAGCAGCGCCAGATGGACTAGCGGGAGCTCCTACGAGCAGTACTTC
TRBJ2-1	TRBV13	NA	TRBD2	CASSPGTSGRDEQFF	TGTGCCAGCAGCCCCGGGACTAGCGGGAGGGATGAGCAGTTCTTC
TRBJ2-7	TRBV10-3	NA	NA	CAISEAGLAVEQYF	TGTGCCATCAGTGAGGCAGGGCTAGCTGTCGAGCAGTACTTC